This T cell receptor (beta chain) emerged from a study of memory CD4+ T cells and cytomegalovirus serostatus. Measured with immunoSEQ multiplex PCR; TCRdb has only the in-frame clones, and not every one. Of some 52,000 clones in the sample, around 83% were seen once. Single viable CD3+CD4+CD8-CD45RO+ cells were sorted as the memory CD4+ T cells. The CDR3 loop spans 16 amino acids. Germline V CDR1 and CDR2: LNHDA, SQIVND (reference sequence). V was clipped by 5 bases and J by 4 bases; unmatched bases: 6. Sequencing used memory CD4+ T cells from blood. The receptor was derived from an adult in good health and CMV-seropositive. The rearrangement links TRBV19 to TRBJ2-1, with 12 bases that match TRBD2. The CDR3 sequence is CASSLGLAGLYNEQFF. The CDR3, as DNA: TGTGCCAGTAGTCTTGGACTAGCGGGGTTGTACAATGAGCAGTTCTTC.